The 16 T cell receptor beta chains reported below all come from one sample, sequenced in a study of shared clonotypes between healthy human individuals. The repertoire was sequenced with immunoSEQ multiplex PCR; TCRdb's copy has only in-frame clones and lacks some. The table lists about 2,200,000 clones, about 92% of them singletons. Cells designated naive CD8 were CD45RO-negative and were positively selected for CCR7, with terminally differentiated effector memory CD45RA+ cells excluded. Sample: naive CD8+ T cells from PBMCs. All receptors derive from a man between 18 and 35 years old in good health. Some clones in this sample may be carry-over from other donors' samples.

V and J are TRBV11-2 and TRBJ2-7; no reliable D call. This CDR3 is 12 amino acids long. Germline CDR1 reads SGHAT; CDR2 reads FQNNGV. Trimming took off 5 bases at V and 7 bases at J, with 12 bases between the two ends. The CDR3 nucleotides read TGTGCCAGCAGCCGACCAGGTTGGGAGCAGTACTTC. Protein sequence: CASSRPGWEQYF.

This clone occurred a few times. The chain uses TRBV7-9 and TRBJ1-4; a weak D match, TRBD1 (5 bases). Germline CDR1 and CDR2: SEHNR and FQNEAQ (reference sequence). This CDR3 has 13 residues. Trimming shortened V by 8 bases and J by 3 bases, and 10 bases separated the two germline ends. The CDR3 spells CASGGLANEKLFF. The CDR3 nucleotides read TGTGCCAGCGGGGGGTTAGCTAATGAAAAACTGTTTTTT.

CDR3: CASIGTSGSRNEQFF. DNA of the CDR3: TGTGCCAGCATTGGGACTAGCGGGAGTAGGAATGAGCAGTTCTTC. This sequence joins TRBV2 and TRBJ2-1; TRBD2 matches at 14 bases. Germline lookup yields CDR1 SNHLY and CDR2 FYNNEI. The trim removed 7 bases at V and 7 bases at J, leaving 6 bases unmatched. The CDR3 runs to 15 residues.

This sequence joins TRBV5-6 and TRBJ2-7; no clear D. The ends were cut back, 0 bases at V and 6 bases at J, with 7 bases in the middle. From germline, CDR1 is SGHDT and CDR2 YYEEEE. The CDR3 extends over 12 amino acids. CDR3 protein: CASSLGRPEQYF. CDR3 nucleotide sequence: TGTGCCAGCAGCTTGGGGCGACCCGAGCAGTACTTC.

CDR3 coding DNA: TGTGCCAGCAGCGAGACCCTGGGGTGGAGCGGGGTCACAGATACGCAGTATTTT. Its translation is CASSETLGWSGVTDTQYF. This chain connects TRBV9 to TRBJ2-3; 7 bases map to TRBD2. The ends lost 3 bases at V and 2 bases at J; junction bases unmatched: 15. The CDR3 is made up of 18 amino acids. Germline V gene lookup returns CDR1 SGDLS and CDR2 YYNGEE.

The chain couples TRBV5-1 to TRBJ2-7; 7 bases match TRBD1. This CDR3 comprises 18 residues. V lost 0 bases to trimming and J lost 0 bases; unmatched junction nucleotides: 12. CDR1 is SGHRS, CDR2 YFSETQ, per germline. CDR3 region: CASSLATLGDSHSYEQYF. The CDR3 DNA reads TGCGCCAGCAGCTTGGCCACTTTGGGGGACAGCCACTCCTACGAGCAGTACTTC. Combining the CDR3 with reference TRBV5-1 and TRBJ2-7 gives the whole variable domain KAGVTQTPRYLIKTRGQQVTLSCSPISGHRSVSWYQQTPGQGLQFLFEYFSETQRNKGNFPGRFSGRQFSNSRSEMNVSTLELGDSALYLCASSLATLGDSHSYEQYFGPGTRLTVT.

The CDR3 sequence: CASSYTDIADGELFF. The CDR3 region has the DNA TGTGCCAGCAGTTACACGGACATCGCCGACGGGGAGCTGTTTTTT. V is TRBV6-5 and J is TRBJ2-2; weak D call: TRBD1 (5 bases). Trimming pared 2 bases from V and 7 bases from J, leaving 14 bases between. The CDR3 loop spans 15 amino acids. CDR1 MNHEY and CDR2 SVGAGI come from the germline V gene.

The gene calls are TRBV7-9 and TRBJ1-1, with D perhaps matching TRBD1 (5 bases). V lost 5 bases, J lost 4 bases, and 8 bases lay in between. The CDR3 totals 12 residues. CDR1 and CDR2 (germline): SEHNR, FQNEAQ (reference sequence). The DNA for the CDR3 is TGTGCCAGCAGCGCAGGGTCCACTGAAGCTTTCTTT. It codes for CASSAGSTEAFF.

The chain has TRBV4-1 and TRBJ1-1; D remains ambiguous. With 1 base removed from V and 0 bases from J, the gap between germline ends came to 12 bases. Germline V CDR1 and CDR2: MGHRA, YSYEKL. The CDR3 sequence is 16 residues long. The CDR3 DNA reads TGCGCCAGCAGCCAAGGGCTAGAAGGGATGAACACTGAAGCTTTCTTT. The encoded protein is CASSQGLEGMNTEAFF.

The chain recombines TRBV2 with TRBJ1-5; a possible D gene is TRBD1 (5 bases). V dropped 8 bases and J dropped 3 bases, with 14 bases sitting between them. The germline V gene encodes CDR1 SNHLY and CDR2 FYNNEI. The CDR3 spans 14 residues. CDR3 DNA: TGTGCCAGCGGCCGGGGGTGGGACAATCAGCCCCAGCATTTT. It encodes CASGRGWDNQPQHF.

This clone was picked up a small number of times. This rearrangement joins TRBV28 to TRBJ1-1; tentative D call: TRBD1 (6 bases). V lost 3 bases to trimming and J lost 3 bases, with 8 bases between them. The germline gives CDR1 MDHEN, CDR2 SYDVKM. The CDR3 totals 13 residues. In DNA, the CDR3 is TGTGCCAGCAGTTTGGGGGCGGACACTGAAGCTTTCTTT. This codes for CASSLGADTEAFF.

V and J are TRBV21-1 and TRBJ1-5. TRBV21-1 counts as a pseudogene. This CDR3 has 16 residues. The CDR3 DNA sequence: TGTGCCAGCATCCGGGGAACCGACAGTTCCAATCAGCCCCAGCATTTT. This encodes CASIRGTDSSNQPQHF.

This clone was detected once. The gene calls are TRBV5-4 and TRBJ2-7; tentative D call: TRBD2 (6 bases). CDR1 and CDR2 (germline): SGHNT, YYREEE (reference sequence). The CDR3 sequence is 14 residues long. Trimming took 1 base from V and 4 from J, leaving 12 bases between them. The CDR3, as DNA: TGTGCCAGCAGCTTGCAGTGGGGGGATTACGAGCAGTACTTC. Its protein product is CASSLQWGDYEQYF.

The chain joins TRBV27 to TRBJ2-1; a weak D match, TRBD2 (6 bases). The CDR3 consists of 15 residues. Deletions cut 3 bases from V and 5 bases from J, with 14 bases between. Germline V gene lookup returns CDR1 MNHEY and CDR2 SMNVEV (reference sequence). CDR3 DNA sequence: TGTGCCAGCAGTTTGTCCCGGGGACTCCACAATGAGCAGTTCTTC. Translating it yields CASSLSRGLHNEQFF.

This chain connects TRBV19 to TRBJ2-1; 7 positions agree with TRBD2. CDR1 and CDR2 (germline): LNHDA, SQIVND (reference sequence). The CDR3 totals 15 residues. V lost 6 bases, J lost 2 bases, and 7 bases stayed unmatched. CDR3 DNA sequence: TGTGCCAGTAGCCCAACTAGCGCCACCTACAATGAGCAGTTCTTC. Residues: CASSPTSATYNEQFF.

The chain couples TRBV19 to TRBJ1-1; maybe TRBD1 (6 bases). Germline CDR1 is LNHDA and CDR2 is SQIVND (reference sequence). The V and J ends lost 7 bases and 4 bases respectively, with 19 bases between them. This CDR3 contains 15 residues. CDR3 loop: CASTKTGTYSTEAFF. The CDR3 bases are TGTGCCAGTACCAAGACAGGTACCTATTCCACTGAAGCTTTCTTT.